The 30 T cell receptor beta chains below come from one sample, sequenced in a study of graft-versus-host responses after intestinal transplantation. Here immunoSEQ multiplex PCR was the method, and the copy in TCRdb shows in-frame clones only, minus some. Among roughly 36,000 clones listed, 75% to 90% were seen once. Intraepithelial and lamina propria lymphocytes were freed from processed graft tissue. The sample consisted of ileum tissue, taken around 200 days after intestinal transplant. The receptors stem from a human patient who received an intestinal transplant, so some T cells may come from the graft donor.

The chain links TRBV4-1 to TRBJ2-5; TRBD2 matches at 13 bases. V was pared by 4 bases and J by 3 bases, with 11 bases of the junction left unmatched. Germline CDR1 and CDR2: MGHRA and YSYEKL. CDR3 length: 18 residues. This CDR3 is CASSPRLAGGQEKETQYF. The CDR3, as DNA: TGCGCCAGCAGCCCCAGACTAGCGGGAGGACAGGAAAAAGAGACCCAGTACTTC.

The J gene is TRBJ1-1, the V gene TRBV29-1; D is ambiguous. In germline, CDR1 is SQVTM, CDR2 ANQGSEA. This CDR3 is 15 amino acids long. The V and J ends lost 0 bases and 0 bases respectively, with 11 bases between them. For the CDR3, the DNA is TGCAGCGTTGAAGATTCCGGAGGTGTGAACACTGAAGCTTTCTTT. Its translation: CSVEDSGGVNTEAFF.

V gene TRBV6-8 combines with J gene TRBJ1-3; a weak D match, TRBD1 (5 bases). Deletions cut 6 bases from V and 1 base from J, with 10 bases between. Per the germline V gene, CDR1 is MNHGY and CDR2 is SAAAGT. This CDR3 has 14 amino acids. The DNA of the CDR3 is TGTGCCAGCAGCCCCCAGGGTTCTGGAAACACCATATATTTT. Translated, it gives CASSPQGSGNTIYF.

This chain uses TRBV11-2 with TRBJ2-3; 12 nucleotides align to TRBD2. There are 19 residues in the CDR3. In germline, CDR1 is SGHAT, CDR2 FQNNGV. V lost 3 bases to trimming and J lost 2 bases; unmatched junction nucleotides: 12. The CDR3 DNA is TGTGCCAGCAGCTTTTACCCTAGGACTAGCGGGGAAACCACAGATACGCAGTATTTT. Its translation: CASSFYPRTSGETTDTQYF. The variable domain in full, completed from reference TRBV11-2 and TRBJ2-3, reads EAGVAQSPRYKIIEKRQSVAFWCNPISGHATLYWYQQILGQGPKLLIQFQNNGVVDDSQLPKDRFSAERLKGVDSTLKIQPAKLEDSAVYLCASSFYPRTSGETTDTQYFGPGTRLTVL.

In this sample, this clone turned up a few times. The chain joins TRBV28 to TRBJ1-4; 11 nucleotides match TRBD1. Germline-derived CDR1 and CDR2 are MDHEN and SYDVKM. There are 16 residues in the CDR3. V trimming: 1 base; J trimming: 10 bases; junction bases outside the gene matches: 8. CDR3 sequence: CASSLSFRTGGGKLFF. Here the CDR3 DNA reads TGTGCCAGCAGTTTATCGTTTAGGACAGGGGGCGGAAAACTGTTTTTT.

V gene TRBV5-1 combines with J gene TRBJ1-2, with a possible D match to TRBD1 (6 bases). Trimming removed 0 bases from V and 8 bases from J, with 20 bases in between. Germline CDR1 reads SGHRS; CDR2 reads YFSETQ. CDR3 length: 16 amino acids. The CDR3 sequence: CASSLATGGFVYGYTF. The CDR3 DNA is TGCGCCAGCAGCTTGGCAACTGGGGGCTTTGTGTACGGCTACACCTTC.

V and J are TRBV27 and TRBJ2-2; the D gene is possibly TRBD1 (6 bases). Trimming removed 1 base from V and 6 bases from J, with 9 bases in between. CDR1 MNHEY and CDR2 SMNVEV come from the germline V gene (reference sequence). This CDR3 spans 14 amino acids. The CDR3 DNA follows: TGTGCCAGCAGTTTATTGTACAGGGCCGGGGAGCTGTTTTTT. Its translation is CASSLLYRAGELFF.

This clone was counted a single time. This rearrangement joins TRBV15 to TRBJ2-7; 8 bases line up with TRBD1. Germline V gene data show CDR1 as LNHNV and CDR2 as YYDKDF (reference sequence). There are 15 residues in the CDR3. V was pared by 0 bases and J by 2 bases, with 3 bases of the junction left unmatched. The CDR3 reads CATSRDRDRTYEQYF. CDR3 bases: TGTGCCACCAGCAGAGACCGGGACAGGACCTACGAGCAGTACTTC.

J is TRBJ2-2 and V is TRBV5-1; D tentatively fits TRBD1 or TRBD2 (5 bases each). The germline V gene has CDR1 SGHRS and CDR2 YFSETQ. Trimming left V 0 bases short and J 8 bases short, with 11 bases between. The CDR3 has 14 amino acids. The CDR3 coding sequence is TGCGCCAGCAGCTTGGATGGGACCAGTGGGGAGCTGTTTTTT. This sequence encodes CASSLDGTSGELFF.

This clone appeared a single time. The V and J genes are TRBV18 and TRBJ1-3; D ambiguous. Germline lookup yields CDR1 KGHSH and CDR2 LQKENI. With 3 bases removed from V and 0 bases from J, the gap between germline ends came to 9 bases. The CDR3 length is 15 residues. The CDR3 sequence is CASSPLGFSGNTIYF. The CDR3 DNA reads as TGTGCCAGCTCACCGCTCGGGTTCTCTGGAAACACCATATATTTT.

Sample share makes this clone medium-sized. V and J are TRBV7-9 and TRBJ1-2; tentatively, D is TRBD1 (5 bases). V lost 2 bases, J lost 5 bases, and 15 bases lay in between. The CDR3 runs 15 residues. CDR1 SEHNR and CDR2 FQNEAQ come from the germline V gene (reference sequence). The CDR3 nucleotides read TGTGCCAGCAGCTTAAATCAGGGCTTTGGATATGGCTACACCTTC. This sequence encodes CASSLNQGFGYGYTF.

This clone was counted once. The chain uses TRBV7-9 and TRBJ1-1; D unclear. The CDR3 runs to 12 residues. The V end was cut by 4 bases, the J end by 1 base, with 4 bases between. Germline CDR1 SEHNR, CDR2 FQNEAQ (reference sequence). The CDR3 bases are TGTGCCAGCAGCTACGGGAACACTGAAGCTTTCTTT. Protein sequence: CASSYGNTEAFF. Complete variable domain (other parts from reference TRBV7-9 and TRBJ1-1): DTGVSQNPRHKITKRGQNVTFRCDPISEHNRLYWYRQTLGQGPEFLTYFQNEAQLEKSRLLSDRFSAERPKGSFSTLEIQRTEQGDSAMYLCASSYGNTEAFFGQGTRLTVV.

The rearrangement uses TRBV5-1 and TRBJ2-2; D gene ambiguous. Trimming removed 3 bases at V and 4 bases at J, with 10 bases between. CDR3 length: 14 residues. CDR1 and CDR2 from the germline V gene are SGHRS and YFSETQ. CDR3 in amino acids: CASSWRLGTGELFF. CDR3 nucleotides: TGCGCCAGCAGCTGGCGACTCGGCACCGGGGAGCTGTTTTTT.

The chain recombines TRBV7-9 with TRBJ2-1; D tentatively fits TRBD1 or TRBD2 (5 bases each). The germline V gene encodes CDR1 SEHNR and CDR2 FQNEAQ (reference sequence). The V end was cut by 5 bases, the J end by 12 bases, with 23 bases between. The CDR3 sequence is 15 residues long. In DNA form, the CDR3 reads TGTGCCAGCAGCCTGCCCCGTCGGGGCCCTCAGGTGCAGTTCTTC. Protein: CASSLPRRGPQVQFF.

The gene calls are TRBV5-1 and TRBJ2-7; D ambiguous. CDR1 and CDR2 (germline): SGHRS, YFSETQ. The CDR3 totals 14 residues. Trimming took off 0 bases at V and 3 bases at J, with 10 bases between the two ends. The CDR3, as DNA: TGCGCCAGCAGCTTGGAGGTAGGGAACTACGAGCAGTACTTC. Protein: CASSLEVGNYEQYF.

The chain has TRBV19 and TRBJ1-2; no clear D gene. The CDR3 covers 13 residues. Germline V gives CDR1 LNHDA, CDR2 SQIVND (reference sequence). V was cut by 7 bases and J by 1 base, with 10 bases left in between. The CDR3 here is CASTLRGNYGYTF. CDR3 sequence (DNA): TGTGCCAGTACCCTGCGGGGTAACTATGGCTACACCTTC.

The chain combines TRBV6-1 with TRBJ1-5, with TRBD1 identical over 7 bases. J gave up 8 bases and V 1 base, and 5 bases lay outside the gene matches. This CDR3 spans 14 amino acids. From germline, CDR1 is MNHNS and CDR2 SASEGT. CDR3 bases: TGTGCCAGCAGTGAAGGGACAGGAGGGGAGCCCCAGCATTTT. Protein product: CASSEGTGGEPQHF.

The CDR3 DNA reads as TGTGCCAGCAGCTTGGAGGGGACTGAAGCTTTCTTT. The encoded protein is CASSLEGTEAFF. This rearrangement joins TRBV5-4 to TRBJ1-1, with a weak D call TRBD1 (5 bases). The ends were cut back, 0 bases at V and 5 bases at J, with 5 bases in the middle. CDR1 and CDR2 (germline): SGHNT, YYREEE (reference sequence). The CDR3 spans 12 residues.

The chain employs TRBV7-3 and TRBJ2-3; 8 bases are a match to TRBD2. CDR3 length equals 16 residues. V gave up 2 bases and J gave up 1 base; unmatched junction bases: 5. Germline CDR1 and CDR2: SGHTA and FQGTGA. CDR3 in amino acids: CASSLVGLAGTDTQYF. CDR3 bases: TGTGCCAGCAGCTTAGTCGGACTAGCCGGCACAGATACGCAGTATTTT.

A remark on this clone: The junction shows a germline mismatch at one end, possibly a read error. Other DNA sequences in the same sample also yield this CDR3. This rearrangement joins TRBV18 to TRBJ1-6; D is ambiguous. The CDR3 spans 17 residues. Germline V gene data show CDR1 as KGHSH and CDR2 as LQKENI. The DNA for the CDR3 is TGTGCCAGCTCACGGTCAGGTCTCCCCTCCTATAATTCCCCCCTCCACTTT. This encodes CASSRSGLPSYNSPLHF.

The gene calls are TRBV6-1 and TRBJ2-1; TRBD2 matches 7 bases. The germline V gene encodes CDR1 MNHNS and CDR2 SASEGT. J was trimmed by 3 bases and V by 6 bases; bases with no gene match: 8. CDR3 length: 15 amino acids. The chain's CDR3 is CASSMGRALYNEQFF. The CDR3, as DNA: TGTGCCAGCAGCATGGGGAGGGCACTCTACAATGAGCAGTTCTTC.

The rearrangement links TRBV7-2 to TRBJ2-5, with D possibly matching TRBD2 (5 bases). The CDR3 totals 15 residues. Germline CDR1 reads SGHTA; CDR2 reads FQGNSA. Trimming shortened V by 1 base and J by 2 bases, and 11 bases separated the two germline ends. The CDR3 DNA sequence: TGTGCCAGCAGCTTAGAGCGGAGGACTCAAGAGACCCAGTACTTC. Translating it yields CASSLERRTQETQYF.

The chain links TRBV7-9 to TRBJ2-1; TRBD1 is a possible D gene (6 bases). The germline V gene has CDR1 SEHNR and CDR2 FQNEAQ (reference sequence). The V and J ends lost 5 bases and 12 bases respectively, with 11 bases between them. This CDR3 has 11 amino acids. Written as DNA, the CDR3 is TGTGCCAGCAGCACAGGGCCCGCGCAGTTCTTC. Its translation: CASSTGPAQFF.

This chain joins TRBV2 and TRBJ1-1; no definite D call. This CDR3 is built from 11 residues. Germline lookup yields CDR1 SNHLY and CDR2 FYNNEI. Trimming removed 6 bases at V and 5 bases at J, with 7 bases between. The CDR3 DNA follows: TGTGCCAGCAGACCAGAGACTGAAGCTTTCTTT. This gives the protein CASRPETEAFF.

This chain joins TRBV6-1 and TRBJ1-2, with 10 nucleotides matching TRBD1. The V gene end was trimmed by 7 bases and the J gene end by 4 bases; junction bases not matched to a gene: 6. Germline V gene lookup returns CDR1 MNHNS and CDR2 SASEGT. There are 14 residues in the CDR3. CDR3 DNA sequence: TGTGCCAGCACGGTGAGGACAGGGGGCTATGGCTACACCTTC. Protein: CASTVRTGGYGYTF.

The rearrangement joins TRBV19 to TRBJ2-6; D is uncertain. The V and J ends lost 4 bases and 0 bases respectively, with 7 bases between them. CDR3 length: 15 residues. Germline-derived CDR1 and CDR2 are LNHDA and SQIVND (reference sequence). DNA of the CDR3: TGTGCCAGTAGTACGTACAACTCTGGGGCCAACGTCCTGACTTTC. Its protein product is CASSTYNSGANVLTF.

Relative to its sample, this clone is large. The gene calls are TRBV5-3 and TRBJ1-5; D is uncertain. TRBV5-3 is marked as an open reading frame, function uncertain. The CDR3 totals 14 residues. Between the trimmed V and J ends, which lost 0 bases and 5 bases, there was a span of 9 bases. CDR3 nucleotides: TGTGCCAGAAGCTTGGGCGTTAGGCATCAGCCCCAGCATTTT. The encoded protein is CARSLGVRHQPQHF.

V is TRBV28 and J is TRBJ1-4; possibly TRBD1 for D (5 bases). Germline V gives CDR1 MDHEN, CDR2 SYDVKM. With 2 bases removed from V and 8 bases from J, the gap between germline ends came to 12 bases. This CDR3 spans 14 amino acids. Here the CDR3 DNA reads TGTGCCAGCAGTTTAACGGGACCCCTGGAAAAACTGTTTTTT. It specifies CASSLTGPLEKLFF.

The rearrangement links TRBV27 to TRBJ2-7, with a tentative D call TRBD1 (7 bases). Trimming removed 5 bases from V and 7 bases from J, with 15 bases in between. In germline, CDR1 is MNHEY, CDR2 SMNVEV (reference sequence). CDR3 length: 13 residues. The CDR3 DNA is TGTGCCAGCAGTCTCGGACAGGCGGGGGAGCAGTACTTC. Translation gives CASSLGQAGEQYF.

This chain uses TRBV7-3 with TRBJ2-7; 8 bases match TRBD2. This CDR3 spans 16 amino acids. CDR1 SGHTA and CDR2 FQGTGA come from the germline V gene. Trimming removed 4 bases from V and 6 bases from J; junction bases left unmatched: 14. In DNA form, the CDR3 reads TGTGCCAGCAGCTCCGGGCGTGGAGCGGGAGCTATCGAGCAGTACTTC. Amino acids: CASSSGRGAGAIEQYF.